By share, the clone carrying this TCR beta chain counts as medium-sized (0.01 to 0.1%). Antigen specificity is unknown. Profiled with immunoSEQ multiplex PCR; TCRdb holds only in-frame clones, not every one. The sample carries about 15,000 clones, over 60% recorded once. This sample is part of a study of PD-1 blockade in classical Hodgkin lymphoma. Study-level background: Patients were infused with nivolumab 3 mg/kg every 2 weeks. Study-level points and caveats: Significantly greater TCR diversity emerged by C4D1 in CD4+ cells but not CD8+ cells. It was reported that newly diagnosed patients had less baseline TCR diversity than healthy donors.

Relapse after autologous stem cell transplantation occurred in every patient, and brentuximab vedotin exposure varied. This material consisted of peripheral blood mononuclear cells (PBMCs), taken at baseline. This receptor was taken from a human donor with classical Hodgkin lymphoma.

The CDR3 sequence: CASSSLAGEPGYEQYF. The DNA for the CDR3 is TGTGCCAGTAGTTCCCTAGCGGGAGAGCCTGGCTACGAGCAGTACTTC. The chain links TRBV19 to TRBJ2-7; 10 bases are a match to TRBD2. CDR3 length: 16 amino acids. The germline V gene has CDR1 LNHDA and CDR2 SQIVND (reference sequence). Trimming cost V 5 bases and J 3 bases; bases outside gene matches: 10. Combining the CDR3 with reference TRBV19 and TRBJ2-7 gives the whole variable domain DGGITQSPKYLFRKEGQNVTLSCEQNLNHDAMYWYRQDPGQGLRLIYYSQIVNDFQKGDIAEGYSVSREKKESFPLTVTSAQKNPTAFYLCASSSLAGEPGYEQYFGPGTRLTVT.